Each of the 6 T cell receptor beta chains below was sequenced from the same sample in a study of blood T cell repertoires in COVID-19. The repertoire was sequenced with immunoSEQ multiplex PCR; TCRdb's copy has only in-frame clones and lacks some. This table has over 400,000 clones, more than 85% appearing once. The sample taken for sequencing was PBMCs or T cells enriched from blood (not recorded which). The receptors come from a woman in her sixties who had recovered from COVID-19.

This clone has a handful of counts. The gene calls are TRBV15 and TRBJ1-2; tentative D call: TRBD1 (6 bases). Trimming took 5 bases from V and 3 from J, leaving 10 bases between them. Germline CDR1 and CDR2: LNHNV and YYDKDF (reference sequence). The CDR3 runs to 13 residues. CDR3 sequence reads: CATSVGGDYGYTF. The CDR3 nucleotides are TGTGCCACCAGCGTAGGGGGGGACTATGGCTACACCTTC. The entire variable domain, with the rest obtained from reference TRBV15 and TRBJ1-2, is as follows: DAMVIQNPRYQVTQFGKPVTLSCSQTLNHNVMYWYQQKSSQAPKLLFHYYDKDFNNEADTPDNFQSRRPNTSFCFLDIRSPGLGDTAMYLCATSVGGDYGYTFGSGTRLTVV.

This chain links TRBV14 with TRBJ2-1, with 8 nucleotides matching TRBD2. Germline V gene sequence: CDR1 SGHDN, CDR2 FVKESK. CDR3 length: 15 residues. After removal of 3 bases from V and 2 bases from J, the junction contained 3 bases not matched to a gene. DNA for the CDR3: TGTGCCAGCAGCCACGGGGGGGTGACCTACAATGAGCAGTTCTTC. It yields the protein CASSHGGVTYNEQFF.

The CDR3 region is CASSLRQGRGYTF. DNA of the CDR3: TGTGCCAGCAGTCTCCGACAGGGGCGAGGCTACACCTTC. V gene TRBV6-5 combines with J gene TRBJ1-2; 8 bases align to TRBD1. V lost 5 bases to trimming and J lost 8 bases; unmatched junction nucleotides: 7. Germline-derived CDR1 and CDR2 are MNHEY and SVGAGI. There are 13 residues in the CDR3.

The rearrangement uses TRBV18 and TRBJ2-5; D is perhaps TRBD2 (6 bases). The V end lost 3 bases, the J end lost 4 bases, and 12 bases lay between the germline ends. This CDR3 contains 14 residues. Germline V gene data show CDR1 as KGHSH and CDR2 as LQKENI. Here the CDR3 reads CASSPTRKVETQYF. CDR3 nucleotide sequence: TGTGCCAGCTCACCGACTAGAAAAGTAGAGACCCAGTACTTC.

The V call is TRBV11-2, the J call TRBJ2-3; 8 bases agree with TRBD2. The V and J ends lost 0 bases and 5 bases, in that order; junction bases with no gene match: 10. Germline CDR1 reads SGHAT; CDR2 reads FQNNGV. The CDR3 runs 17 residues. The CDR3 bases are TGTGCCAGCAGCTTAGACCAGCGGGGGTTGGGGGAAGATACGCAGTATTTT. It translates to CASSLDQRGLGEDTQYF.

Note on this clone: Other nucleotide sequences from this sample produce the same CDR3. The V gene is TRBV18, the J gene TRBJ2-5, with TRBD2 matching 11 bases. This CDR3 has 15 amino acids. Germline V CDR1 and CDR2: KGHSH, LQKENI. V shed 2 bases, J shed 5 bases, and the junction held 4 bases outside the gene matches. CDR3 nucleotide sequence: TGTGCCAGCTCACCAGTAGCGGGGGGGCAGGAGACCCAGTACTTC. It specifies CASSPVAGGQETQYF.